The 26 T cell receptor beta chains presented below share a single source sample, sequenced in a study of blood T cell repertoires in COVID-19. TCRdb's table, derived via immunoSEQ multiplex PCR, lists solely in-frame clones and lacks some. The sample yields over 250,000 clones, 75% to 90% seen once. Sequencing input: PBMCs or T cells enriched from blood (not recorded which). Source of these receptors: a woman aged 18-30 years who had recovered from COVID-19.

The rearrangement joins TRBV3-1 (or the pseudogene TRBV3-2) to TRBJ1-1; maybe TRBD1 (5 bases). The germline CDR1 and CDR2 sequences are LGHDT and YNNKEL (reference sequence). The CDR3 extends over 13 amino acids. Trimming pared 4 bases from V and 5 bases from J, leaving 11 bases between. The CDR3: CASSPPQVTEAFF. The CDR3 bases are TGTGCCAGCAGCCCACCACAGGTTACTGAAGCTTTCTTT.

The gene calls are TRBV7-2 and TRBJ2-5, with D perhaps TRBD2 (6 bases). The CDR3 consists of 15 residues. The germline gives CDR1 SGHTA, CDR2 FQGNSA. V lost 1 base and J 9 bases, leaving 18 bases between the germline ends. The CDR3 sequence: CASSLVGLATAAQYF. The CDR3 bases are TGTGCCAGCAGCTTAGTTGGGCTAGCGACCGCGGCCCAGTACTTC.

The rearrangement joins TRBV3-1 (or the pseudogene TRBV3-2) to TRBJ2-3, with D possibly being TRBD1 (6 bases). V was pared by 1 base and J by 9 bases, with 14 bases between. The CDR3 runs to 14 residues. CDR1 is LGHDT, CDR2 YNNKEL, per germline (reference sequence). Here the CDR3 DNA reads TGTGCCAGCAGCCAAGCCAGGAACAGGGAGACGCAGTATTTT. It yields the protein CASSQARNRETQYF.

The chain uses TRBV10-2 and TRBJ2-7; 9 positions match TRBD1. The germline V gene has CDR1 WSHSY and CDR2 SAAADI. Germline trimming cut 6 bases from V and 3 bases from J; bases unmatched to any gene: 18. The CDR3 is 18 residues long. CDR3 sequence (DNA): TGCGCCAGCAGCTTTCCGGGACAGGGAGGACTTTCCCACTACGAGCAGTACTTC. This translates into CASSFPGQGGLSHYEQYF.

CDR3 sequence: CASSRTTTDTQYF. Written as DNA, the CDR3 is TGTGCCAGTAGCAGGACTACCACAGATACGCAGTATTTT. This chain uses TRBV19 with TRBJ2-3, with a tentative D call TRBD2 (6 bases). The germline V and J ends were trimmed by 6 bases and 2 bases, with 9 bases remaining between them. In germline, CDR1 is LNHDA, CDR2 SQIVND (reference sequence). The CDR3 loop spans 13 amino acids.

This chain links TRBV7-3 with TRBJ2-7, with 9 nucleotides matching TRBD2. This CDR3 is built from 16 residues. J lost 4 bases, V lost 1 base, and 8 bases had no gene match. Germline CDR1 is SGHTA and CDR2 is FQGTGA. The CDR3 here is CASSLNPSGGMYEQYF. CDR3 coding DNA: TGTGCCAGCAGCTTAAACCCAAGCGGGGGGATGTACGAGCAGTACTTC. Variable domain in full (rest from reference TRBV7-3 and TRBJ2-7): GAGVSQTPSNKVTEKGKYVELRCDPISGHTALYWYRQSLGQGPEFLIYFQGTGAADDSGLPNDRFFAVRPEGSVSTLKIQRTERGDSAVYLCASSLNPSGGMYEQYFGPGTRLTVT.

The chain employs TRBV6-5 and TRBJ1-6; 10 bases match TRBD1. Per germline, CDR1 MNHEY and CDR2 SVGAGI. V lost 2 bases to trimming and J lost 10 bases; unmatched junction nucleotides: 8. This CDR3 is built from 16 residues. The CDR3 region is CASSYTHGTGDSPLHF. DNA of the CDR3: TGTGCCAGCAGTTACACCCACGGGACAGGGGACTCACCCCTCCACTTT.

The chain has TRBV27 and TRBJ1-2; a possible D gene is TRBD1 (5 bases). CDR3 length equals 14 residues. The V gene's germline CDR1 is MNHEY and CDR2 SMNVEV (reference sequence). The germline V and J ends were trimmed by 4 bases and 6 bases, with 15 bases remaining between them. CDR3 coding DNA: TGTGCCAGCAGTTGGTTGGGGGGAAGGGATGGCTACACCTTC. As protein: CASSWLGGRDGYTF.

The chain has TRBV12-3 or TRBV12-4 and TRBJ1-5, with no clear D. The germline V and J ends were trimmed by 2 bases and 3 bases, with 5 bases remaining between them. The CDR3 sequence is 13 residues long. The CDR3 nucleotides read TGTGCCAGCAGTTTACGTGTCAATCAGCCCCAGCATTTT. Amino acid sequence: CASSLRVNQPQHF.

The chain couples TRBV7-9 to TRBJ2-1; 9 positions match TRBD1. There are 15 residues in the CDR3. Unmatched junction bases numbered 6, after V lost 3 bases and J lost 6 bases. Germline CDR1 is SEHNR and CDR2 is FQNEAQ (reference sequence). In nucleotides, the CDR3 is TGTGCCAGCAGCTTCGGACAGGGGTTAGGCAATGAGCAGTTCTTC. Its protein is CASSFGQGLGNEQFF.

CDR3 nucleotide sequence: TGTGCCAGTAGTTTTCGGGGAAACTATGGCTACACCTTC. This gives the protein CASSFRGNYGYTF. The chain employs TRBV19 and TRBJ1-2, with D unclear. The V and J ends lost 5 bases and 2 bases respectively, with 9 bases between them. Germline CDR1 LNHDA, CDR2 SQIVND (reference sequence). This CDR3 contains 13 residues. The whole variable domain, filled in from reference TRBV19 and TRBJ1-2, reads DGGITQSPKYLFRKEGQNVTLSCEQNLNHDAMYWYRQDPGQGLRLIYYSQIVNDFQKGDIAEGYSVSREKKESFPLTVTSAQKNPTAFYLCASSFRGNYGYTFGSGTRLTVV.

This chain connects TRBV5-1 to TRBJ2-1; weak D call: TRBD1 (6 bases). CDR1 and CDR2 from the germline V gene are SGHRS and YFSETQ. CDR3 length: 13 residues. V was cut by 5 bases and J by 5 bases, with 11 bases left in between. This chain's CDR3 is CASRSRTDNEQFF. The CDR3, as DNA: TGCGCCAGCAGATCTAGGACAGACAATGAGCAGTTCTTC.

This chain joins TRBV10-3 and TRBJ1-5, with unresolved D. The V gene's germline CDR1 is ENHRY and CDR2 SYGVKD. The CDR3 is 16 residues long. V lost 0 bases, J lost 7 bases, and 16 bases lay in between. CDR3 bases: TGTGCCATCAGTGAGTCGGAGGACGGCGGGGAGCAGCCCCAGCATTTT. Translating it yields CAISESEDGGEQPQHF.

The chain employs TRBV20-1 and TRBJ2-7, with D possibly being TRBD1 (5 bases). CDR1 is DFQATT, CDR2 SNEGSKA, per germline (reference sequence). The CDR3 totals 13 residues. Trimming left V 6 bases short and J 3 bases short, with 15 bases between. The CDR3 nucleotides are TGCAGTGCAAGTTATACAGGAAGCTACGAGCAGTACTTC. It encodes CSASYTGSYEQYF.

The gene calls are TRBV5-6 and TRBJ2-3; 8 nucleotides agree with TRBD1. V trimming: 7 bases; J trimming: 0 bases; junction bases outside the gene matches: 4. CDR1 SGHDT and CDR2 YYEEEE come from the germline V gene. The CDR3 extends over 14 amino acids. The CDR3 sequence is CASARTGSTDTQYF. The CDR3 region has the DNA TGTGCCAGCGCCCGGACAGGGAGCACAGATACGCAGTATTTT.

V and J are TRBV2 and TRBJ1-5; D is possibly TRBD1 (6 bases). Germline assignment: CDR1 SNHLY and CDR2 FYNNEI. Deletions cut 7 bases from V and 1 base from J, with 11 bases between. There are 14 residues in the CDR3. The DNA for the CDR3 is TGTGCCAGCAAAACGACAGGCAGCAATCAGCCCCAGCATTTT. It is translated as CASKTTGSNQPQHF.

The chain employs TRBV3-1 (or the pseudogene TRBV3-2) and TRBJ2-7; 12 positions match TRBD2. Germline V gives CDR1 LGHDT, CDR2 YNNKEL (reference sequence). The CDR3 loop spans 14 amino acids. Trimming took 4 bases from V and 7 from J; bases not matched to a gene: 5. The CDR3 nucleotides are TGTGCCAGCAGCCCTAGCGGGGGGGCAGAGGAGCAGTACTTC. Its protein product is CASSPSGGAEEQYF.

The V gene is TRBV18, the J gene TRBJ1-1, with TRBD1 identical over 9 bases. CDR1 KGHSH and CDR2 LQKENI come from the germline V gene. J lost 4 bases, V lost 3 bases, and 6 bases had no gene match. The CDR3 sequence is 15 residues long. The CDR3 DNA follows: TGTGCCAGCTCACCTGTAGACAGGGGGGGCACTGAAGCTTTCTTT. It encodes CASSPVDRGGTEAFF.

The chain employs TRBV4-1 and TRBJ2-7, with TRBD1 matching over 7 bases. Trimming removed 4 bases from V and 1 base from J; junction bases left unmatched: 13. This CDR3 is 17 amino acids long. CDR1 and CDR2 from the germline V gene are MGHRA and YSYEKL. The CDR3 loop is CASSPILNRGVSYEQYF. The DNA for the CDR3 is TGCGCCAGCAGCCCGATCCTCAACAGGGGAGTATCCTACGAGCAGTACTTC.

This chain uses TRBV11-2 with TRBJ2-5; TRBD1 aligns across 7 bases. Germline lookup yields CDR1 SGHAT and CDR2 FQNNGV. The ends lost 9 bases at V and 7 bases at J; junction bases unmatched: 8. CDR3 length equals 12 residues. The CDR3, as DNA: TGTGCCAGTCTACCCCCAGGGGGGACCCAGTACTTC. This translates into CASLPPGGTQYF. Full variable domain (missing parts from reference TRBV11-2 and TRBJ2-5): EAGVAQSPRYKIIEKRQSVAFWCNPISGHATLYWYQQILGQGPKLLIQFQNNGVVDDSQLPKDRFSAERLKGVDSTLKIQPAKLEDSAVYLCASLPPGGTQYFGPGTRLLVL.

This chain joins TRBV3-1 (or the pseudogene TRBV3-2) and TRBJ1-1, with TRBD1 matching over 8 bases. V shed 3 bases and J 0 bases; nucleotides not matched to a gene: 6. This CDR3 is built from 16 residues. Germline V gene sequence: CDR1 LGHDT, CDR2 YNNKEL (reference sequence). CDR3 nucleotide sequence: TGTGCCAGCAGCCAGGGCGGACAGGGTCTGAACACTGAAGCTTTCTTT. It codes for CASSQGGQGLNTEAFF.

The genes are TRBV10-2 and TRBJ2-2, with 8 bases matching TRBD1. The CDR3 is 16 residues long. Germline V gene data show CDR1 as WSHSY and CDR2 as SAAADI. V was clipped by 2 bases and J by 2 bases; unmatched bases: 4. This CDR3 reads CASSEVTGANTGELFF. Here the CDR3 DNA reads TGCGCCAGCAGTGAGGTGACAGGGGCTAACACCGGGGAGCTGTTTTTT.

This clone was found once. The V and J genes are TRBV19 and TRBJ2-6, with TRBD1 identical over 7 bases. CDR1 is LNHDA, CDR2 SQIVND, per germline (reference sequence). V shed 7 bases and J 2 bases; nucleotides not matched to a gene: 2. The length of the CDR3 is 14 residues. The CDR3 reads CASTDRAGANVLTF. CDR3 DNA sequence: TGTGCCAGTACCGACAGGGCTGGGGCCAACGTCCTGACTTTC.

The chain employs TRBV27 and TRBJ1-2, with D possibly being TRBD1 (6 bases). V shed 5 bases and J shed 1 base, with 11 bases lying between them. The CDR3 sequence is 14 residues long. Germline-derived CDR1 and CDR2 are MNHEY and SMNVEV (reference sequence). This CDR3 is CASSHGQLNYGYTF. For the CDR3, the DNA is TGTGCCAGCAGTCACGGACAGCTTAACTATGGCTACACCTTC.

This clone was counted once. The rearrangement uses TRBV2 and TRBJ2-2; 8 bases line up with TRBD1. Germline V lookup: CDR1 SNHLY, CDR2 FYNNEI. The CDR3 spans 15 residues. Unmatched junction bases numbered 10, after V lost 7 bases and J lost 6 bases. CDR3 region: CASTGDRSRSGELFF. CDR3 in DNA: TGTGCCAGCACTGGGGACAGGTCCCGTTCCGGGGAGCTGTTTTTT.

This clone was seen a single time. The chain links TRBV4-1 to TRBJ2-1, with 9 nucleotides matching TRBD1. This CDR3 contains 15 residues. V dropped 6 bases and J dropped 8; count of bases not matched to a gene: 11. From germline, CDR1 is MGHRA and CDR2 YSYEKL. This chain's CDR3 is CASRRTGGPSDEQFF. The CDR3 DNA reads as TGCGCCAGCAGGAGAACAGGGGGCCCTTCAGATGAGCAGTTCTTC.